A selection of T cell receptor beta chains follows, all from one sample in a study of Ad26.COV2.S vaccination and SARS-CoV-2 variants. Sequencing was performed with immunoSEQ multiplex PCR; in TCRdb, only in-frame clones are kept and a portion is missing. Seen here are about 87,000 clones, roughly 84% observed once, and the top ten hold 15% to 20%. The sample in question was peripheral blood, obtained after recovery from COVID-19. The receptor set was obtained from a human donor who had recovered from COVID-19. The CDR3 runs from the conserved cysteine through the conserved F or W. The D gene is left open where the match is weak. Clone size is given for some rows only: seen once, a few or many times, or a class if the clone is expanded.

clone_size,d_call,j_call,v_call,cdr3_length,cdr3_nt,cdr3_aa
NA,NA,TRBJ2-3,TRBV7-9,15,TGTGCCAGCAGCTTAGCCTGGCAGGTCGAAGATACGCAGTATTTT,CASSLAWQVEDTQYF
few,TRBD1,TRBJ2-3,TRBV4-1,15,TGCGCCAGCAGCCGGACAGGTACTTACACAGATACGCAGTATTTT,CASSRTGTYTDTQYF
NA,NA,TRBJ2-2,TRBV27,15,TGTGCCAGCAGTTTACAGGTTCGGGACACCGGGGAGCTGTTTTTT,CASSLQVRDTGELFF
NA,NA,TRBJ2-2,TRBV9,15,TGTGCCAGCAGCGTAGTCCAATTTTCGACCGGGGAGCTGTTTTTT,CASSVVQFSTGELFF
NA,NA,TRBJ2-2,TRBV20-1,11,TGCAGTGCAGAGGCGGCCGGGGAGCTGTTTTTT,CSAEAAGELFF
NA,TRBD2,TRBJ2-1,TRBV19,14,TGTGCCAGTAGGACAGCGGGAGCCAGGGATGAGCAGTTCTTC,CASRTAGARDEQFF
NA,TRBD2,TRBJ2-1,TRBV29-1,14,TGCAGCGTTGAAGAAAGCAGACTAGCGGGAGAGCAGTTCTTC,CSVEESRLAGEQFF
NA,NA,TRBJ2-1,TRBV11-3,13,TGTGCCAGCAGCTTAAACAGATACAATGAGCAGTTCTTC,CASSLNRYNEQFF
once,NA,TRBJ1-1,TRBV19,14,TGTGCCAGTAGTATGGGCAGGGAAAACACTGAAGCTTTCTTT,CASSMGRENTEAFF
NA,TRBD2,TRBJ2-4,TRBV4-2,16,TGTGCCAGCAGCCAGGTCGCGGGAGACACCAAAAACATTCAGTACTTC,CASSQVAGDTKNIQYF
NA,NA,TRBJ1-1,TRBV7-9,14,TGTGCCAGCAGCCTTACAGGGATGGACACTGAAGCTTTCTTT,CASSLTGMDTEAFF
NA,NA,TRBJ2-3,TRBV16,14,TGTGCCAGCAGAAGGACAGACAGCACAGATACGCAGTATTTT,CASRRTDSTDTQYF
NA,NA,TRBJ2-7,TRBV27,14,TGTGCCAGCAGTTTTAGTAGGACAGCCTACGAGCAGTACTTC,CASSFSRTAYEQYF
few,TRBD1,TRBJ1-5,TRBV7-6,15,TGTGCCAGCAGCTCTAGGACAGGTTTTCATCAGCCCCAGCATTTT,CASSSRTGFHQPQHF